What follows are 11 T cell receptor beta chains derived from one specimen sequenced in a study of T cells after yellow fever vaccination. TCRdb processed the 5' RACE reads anew with MiXCR; each CDR3 protein has one entry. In the table there are about 260,000 distinct CDR3 sequences, approximately 3.5% of which are singletons. The sample in question was PBMCs, obtained 15 days after the yellow fever booster vaccination. The receptors come from a man between 18 and 29 years old who received the YFV17D yellow fever vaccine.

The table lists this clonotype with many counts. The rearrangement joins TRBV5-1 to TRBJ2-2; 14 bases align to TRBD2. V lost 4 bases to trimming and J lost 6 bases; unmatched junction nucleotides: 5. CDR3 length: 16 amino acids. Germline assignment: CDR1 SGHRS and CDR2 YFSETQ. The CDR3, as DNA: TGCGCCAGCAGCATGACTAGCGGGGGGGCAGCCGGGGAGCTGTTTTTT. It codes for CASSMTSGGAAGELFF.

This clonotype was seen ten or more times. The chain uses TRBV7-2 and TRBJ2-3; 14 bases agree with TRBD2. The CDR3 has 18 amino acids. Germline-derived CDR1 and CDR2 are SGHTA and FQGNSA. V lost 0 bases, J lost 0 bases, and 2 bases stayed unmatched. In DNA form, the CDR3 reads TGTGCCAGCAGCTTAGCCGGGACTAGCGGGAGTAGCACAGATACGCAGTATTTT. This sequence encodes CASSLAGTSGSSTDTQYF.

This clonotype was observed many times. The V and J genes are TRBV7-9 and TRBJ2-7; TRBD1 might be the D (6 bases). V lost 5 bases to trimming and J lost 0 bases, with 8 bases between them. CDR1 and CDR2 (germline): SEHNR, FQNEAQ (reference sequence). The CDR3 loop spans 13 amino acids. The CDR3 DNA is TGTGCCAGCAGCCAGGGACACTCCTACGAGCAGTACGTC. It specifies CASSQGHSYEQYV.

The CDR3 DNA is TGCAGCGTTGATGTAGGAGGTTATGGCTACACCTTC. This sequence encodes CSVDVGGYGYTF. The chain links TRBV29-1 to TRBJ1-2, with D unclear. Germline CDR1 reads SQVTM; CDR2 reads ANQGSEA. This CDR3 is 12 amino acids long. V lost 3 bases to trimming and J lost 5 bases, with 10 bases between them.

This clonotype was seen many times. J is TRBJ2-1 and V is TRBV9, with 12 bases identical to TRBD2. The CDR3 length is 15 residues. V shed 4 bases and J 9 bases; nucleotides not matched to a gene: 8. Germline CDR1 is SGDLS and CDR2 is YYNGEE. The CDR3 sequence: CASSLRTSGATEQFF. The CDR3 nucleotides read TGTGCCAGCAGCCTCAGGACTAGCGGGGCCACTGAGCAGTTCTTC.

This clonotype was counted many times. This chain links TRBV5-1 with TRBJ1-5, with 7 positions matching TRBD1. Trimming removed 4 bases from V and 3 bases from J; junction bases left unmatched: 7. Per germline, CDR1 SGHRS and CDR2 YFSETQ. CDR3 length equals 15 residues. CDR3 coding DNA: TGCGCCAGCAGCCCGACAGGGTTCGACAATCAGCCCCAGCATTTT. Translated, it gives CASSPTGFDNQPQHF.

This clonotype was counted many times. The chain couples TRBV11-2 to TRBJ1-4, with D possibly TRBD1 on 5 matching bases. The germline V gene encodes CDR1 SGHAT and CDR2 FQNNGV. The CDR3 runs 14 residues. Between the trimmed V and J ends, which lost 5 bases and 5 bases, there was a span of 12 bases. The DNA of the CDR3 is TGTGCCAGCAGCCGCAGGGACGGAAATGAAAAACTGTTTTTT. Amino acids: CASSRRDGNEKLFF.

Many counts were recorded for this clonotype. The chain carries TRBV12-3 or TRBV12-4 and TRBJ2-5; D is possibly TRBD1 (5 bases). Trimming removed 3 bases at V and 1 base at J, with 9 bases between. This CDR3 contains 14 residues. The CDR3 region is CASSFADSQETQYF. CDR3 DNA sequence: TGTGCCAGCAGTTTTGCAGACAGCCAAGAGACCCAGTACTTC.

This clonotype has a handful of counts. The V gene is TRBV6-5, the J gene TRBJ1-5; D not certain. This CDR3 is built from 13 residues. V was shortened by 5 bases and J by 5 bases, with 10 bases between the two germline ends. Per the germline V gene, CDR1 is MNHEY and CDR2 is SVGAGI. The CDR3 region has the DNA TGTGCCAGCAGTAAGTGGATGGATCAGCCCCAGCATTTT. Translated: CASSKWMDQPQHF.

A few counts support this clonotype. This chain joins TRBV28 and TRBJ1-1; tentatively, D is TRBD1 (6 bases). The germline V and J ends were trimmed by 3 bases and 7 bases, with 9 bases remaining between them. This CDR3 comprises 12 residues. CDR1 is MDHEN and CDR2 is SYDVKM in the germline V gene. CDR3 region: CASSFSRGEAFF. The CDR3 DNA is TGTGCCAGCAGTTTCTCCAGGGGTGAAGCTTTCTTT.

This clonotype was picked up many times. The J gene is TRBJ2-1, the V gene TRBV7-2; no clear D gene. Germline V gene lookup returns CDR1 SGHTA and CDR2 FQGNSA. The CDR3 is made up of 14 amino acids. V was clipped by 3 bases and J by 2 bases, with 8 bases between them. CDR3 loop: CASSFSVPYNEQFF. The CDR3 DNA sequence: TGTGCCAGCAGCTTCAGTGTCCCCTACAATGAGCAGTTCTTC. Complete variable domain (other parts from reference TRBV7-2 and TRBJ2-1): GAGVSQSPSNKVTEKGKDVELRCDPISGHTALYWYRQSLGQGLEFLIYFQGNSAPDKSGLPSDRFSAERTGGSVSTLTIQRTQQEDSAVYLCASSFSVPYNEQFFGPGTRLTVL.